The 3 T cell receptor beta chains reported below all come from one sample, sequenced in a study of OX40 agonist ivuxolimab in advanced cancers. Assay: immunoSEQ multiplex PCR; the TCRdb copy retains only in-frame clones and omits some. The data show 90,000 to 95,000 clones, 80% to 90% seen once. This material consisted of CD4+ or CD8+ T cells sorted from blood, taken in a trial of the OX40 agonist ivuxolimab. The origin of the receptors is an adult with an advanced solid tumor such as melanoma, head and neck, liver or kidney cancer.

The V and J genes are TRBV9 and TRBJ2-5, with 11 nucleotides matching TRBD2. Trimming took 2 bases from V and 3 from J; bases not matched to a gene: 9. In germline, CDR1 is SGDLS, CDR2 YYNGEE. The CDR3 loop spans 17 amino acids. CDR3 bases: TGTGCCAGCAGCGTGACTAGCGGGGCCCGCTCGAAAGAGACCCAGTACTTC. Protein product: CASSVTSGARSKETQYF.

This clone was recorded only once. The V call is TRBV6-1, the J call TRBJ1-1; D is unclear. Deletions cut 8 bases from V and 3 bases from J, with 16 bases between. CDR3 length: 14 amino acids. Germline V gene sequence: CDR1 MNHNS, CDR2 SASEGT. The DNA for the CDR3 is TGTGCCAGCCCCCCGGATGGAAGGGACACTGAAGCTTTCTTT. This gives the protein CASPPDGRDTEAFF.

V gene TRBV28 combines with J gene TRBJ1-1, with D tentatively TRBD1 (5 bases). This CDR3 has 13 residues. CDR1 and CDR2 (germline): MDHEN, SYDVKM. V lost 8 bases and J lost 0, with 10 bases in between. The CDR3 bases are TGTGCCAGCCTGGGGGGGGTGAACACTGAAGCTTTCTTT. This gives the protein CASLGGVNTEAFF.